These T cell receptor beta chains were read from a single sample in a study of T cell responses to AZD1222 COVID-19 vaccine. The table came from immunoSEQ multiplex PCR; TCRdb's copy has only in-frame clones and leaves some out. The table lists approximately 85,000 clones, 86% of them singletons. Sequences were derived from peripheral blood, sampled on day 0 of AZD1222 vaccination. The receptors originated from an adult in good health. Each CDR3 is given with its conserved first and last residue. A D gene is named only where the DNA matches it firmly. Some rows have no size entry. The others give once, few or many, or a class for an expanded clone.

V	size	D	J	CDR3	DNA
TRBV6-2/TRBV6-3	.	TRBD2	TRBJ2-3	CASSPTSGAGTDTQYF	TGTGCCAGCAGCCCTACTAGCGGGGCGGGCACAGATACGCAGTATTTT
TRBV3-1/TRBV3-2	.	.	TRBJ1-5	CASSPRRDNQPQHF	TGTGCCAGCAGCCCCCGACGGGACAATCAGCCCCAGCATTTT
TRBV13	.	.	TRBJ2-6	CASSLERDISVSGANVLTF	TGTGCCAGCAGCTTAGAGAGGGACATTTCTGTCTCTGGGGCCAACGTCCTGACTTTC
TRBV29-1	.	TRBD2	TRBJ2-3	CSVEEGLAGGGTDTQYF	TGCAGCGTTGAGGAGGGACTAGCGGGGGGAGGAACAGATACGCAGTATTTT
TRBV11-3	.	.	TRBJ1-5	CASSLERVGQSNQPQHF	TGTGCCAGCAGCTTAGAAAGGGTAGGGCAGAGCAATCAGCCCCAGCATTTT
TRBV5-1	.	TRBD2	TRBJ2-5	CASSPGASGGARETQYF	TGCGCCAGCAGCCCGGGGGCTAGCGGGGGGGCCCGAGAGACCCAGTACTTC
TRBV19	.	.	TRBJ2-3	CASSPTSTDTQYF	TGTGCCAGTAGTCCAACCAGCACAGATACGCAGTATTTT
TRBV28	.	.	TRBJ2-1	CASSFKLTYNEQFF	TGTGCCAGCAGTTTTAAACTAACCTACAATGAGCAGTTCTTC
TRBV28	.	.	TRBJ2-6	CASSLPGPGANVLTF	TGTGCCAGCAGTTTACCAGGGCCTGGGGCCAACGTCCTGACTTTC
TRBV19	.	.	TRBJ1-4	CASSMVGYNEKLFF	TGTGCCAGTAGTATGGTGGGTTATAATGAAAAACTGTTTTTT
TRBV5-1	.	.	TRBJ2-7	CASSPRGVTYEQYF	TGCGCCAGCAGCCCTCGCGGGGTTACCTACGAGCAGTACTTC
TRBV15	once	.	TRBJ1-4	CATSREGGETEKLFF	TGTGCCACCAGCAGAGAGGGGGGAGAAACTGAAAAACTGTTTTTT
TRBV7-3	.	TRBD1	TRBJ2-3	CASSPDRGNTDTQYF	TGTGCCAGCAGCCCCGACAGGGGCAACACAGATACGCAGTATTTT
TRBV11-2	.	TRBD1	TRBJ1-3	CASSPGQPSVRNTIYF	TGTGCCAGCAGCCCGGGACAGCCGAGTGTGAGGAACACCATATATTTT
TRBV6-5	.	.	TRBJ1-1	CASSYAGRLNTEAFF	TGTGCCAGCAGTTACGCTGGACGGTTGAACACTGAAGCTTTCTTT
TRBV12-5	.	TRBD1	TRBJ1-1	CASALTGARTEAFF	TGTGCTAGTGCTCTGACAGGGGCCCGCACTGAAGCTTTCTTT
TRBV19	.	.	TRBJ1-1	CASSYTLGTEAFF	TGTGCCAGTAGTTACACGTTGGGGACTGAAGCTTTCTTT
TRBV30	.	.	TRBJ1-1	CAWSVAGSKNTEAFF	TGTGCCTGGAGTGTCGCGGGCAGTAAAAATACTGAAGCTTTCTTT
TRBV28	.	TRBD2	TRBJ2-3	CASSLWTSGRRWNTQYF	TGTGCCAGCAGTTTGTGGACTAGCGGGAGAAGATGGAATACGCAGTATTTT
TRBV10-2	.	TRBD1	TRBJ2-7	CASSGGGTGGAGEQYF	TGCGCCAGCAGTGGCGGGGGGACAGGGGGCGCGGGTGAGCAGTACTTC
TRBV18	.	TRBD2	TRBJ2-1	CASSPGTSGRGVYNEQFF	TGTGCCAGCTCACCTGGGACTAGCGGGCGAGGTGTCTACAATGAGCAGTTCTTC
TRBV24-1	once	TRBD1	TRBJ2-5	CATSEYGTGQETQYF	TGTGCCACCAGTGAATACGGGACAGGGCAAGAGACCCAGTACTTC
TRBV10-2	.	.	TRBJ1-2	CASIPGGSNYGYTF	TGCGCCAGCATCCCTGGAGGGTCCAACTATGGCTACACCTTC
TRBV2	.	TRBD1	TRBJ1-4	CASKKIPGQGQIATNEKLFF	TGTGCCAGCAAAAAGATTCCGGGACAGGGACAGATTGCAACTAATGAAAAACTGTTTTTT
TRBV28	.	TRBD1	TRBJ2-2	CASSSIRDRHTGELFF	TGTGCCAGCAGTTCGATACGGGACAGACACACCGGGGAGCTGTTTTTT
TRBV11-2	.	.	TRBJ1-3	CASSLQESSGNTIYF	TGTGCCAGCAGCTTACAGGAGAGCTCTGGAAACACCATATATTTT
TRBV28	once	TRBD1	TRBJ2-5	CASSSQGVRETQYF	TGTGCCAGCAGTTCTCAGGGGGTAAGAGAGACCCAGTACTTC
TRBV9	.	TRBD2	TRBJ2-3	CASSVGSAGFTDTQYF	TGTGCCAGCAGCGTAGGCTCAGCGGGATTCACAGATACGCAGTATTTT
TRBV18	.	TRBD2	TRBJ2-1	CASSRYAPGLAGYEQFF	TGTGCCAGCTCACGCTACGCCCCGGGACTAGCGGGATATGAGCAGTTCTTC
TRBV14	once	.	TRBJ2-7	CASSQSLVGEQYF	TGTGCCAGCAGCCAGTCACTTGTGGGCGAGCAGTACTTC
TRBV10-3	.	TRBD2	TRBJ2-7	CAISESELAGDEQYF	TGTGCCATCAGTGAGTCGGAACTAGCGGGAGACGAGCAGTACTTC
TRBV5-5	.	.	TRBJ2-3	CASSPDRSTDTQYF	TGTGCCAGCAGTCCGGACAGAAGCACAGATACGCAGTATTTT
TRBV5-1	.	TRBD1	TRBJ1-6	CASSRQGDLNSPLHF	TGCGCCAGCAGCAGACAGGGGGATCTTAATTCACCCCTCCACTTT
TRBV5-1	.	.	TRBJ2-5	CASSSGHGETQYF	TGCGCCAGCAGCTCGGGGCATGGGGAGACCCAGTACTTC
TRBV7-9	.	.	TRBJ2-1	CASSSGLSSSYNEQFF	TGTGCCAGCAGCTCCGGACTGTCCAGCTCCTACAATGAGCAGTTCTTC
TRBV4-1	.	.	TRBJ1-3	CASSQVSGSGNTIYF	TGCGCCAGCAGCCAAGTTTCAGGCTCTGGAAACACCATATATTTT
TRBV25-1	.	TRBD1	TRBJ1-5	CASSKTGGSNQPQHF	TGTGCCAGCAGTAAGACAGGGGGAAGCAATCAGCCCCAGCATTTT
TRBV19	.	TRBD2	TRBJ2-2	CASSPSGRLTGELFF	TGTGCCAGTAGCCCTAGCGGGAGATTAACCGGGGAGCTGTTTTTT
TRBV9	few	TRBD1	TRBJ2-2	CASSGRTGANTGELFF	TGTGCCAGCAGCGGCCGGACAGGGGCGAACACCGGGGAGCTGTTTTTT
TRBV15	.	TRBD2	TRBJ2-7	CATSRVGGTSGPYEQYF	TGTGCCACCAGCAGAGTAGGAGGAACTAGCGGGCCCTACGAGCAGTACTTC
TRBV12-5	.	.	TRBJ2-3	CASGPDRYYTQYF	TGTGCTAGTGGTCCGGACAGATACTATACGCAGTATTTT
TRBV6-6	few	.	TRBJ2-2	CASSYSRQMNTGELFF	TGTGCCAGCAGTTACTCCCGTCAGATGAACACCGGGGAGCTGTTTTTT
TRBV6-5	.	TRBD1	TRBJ2-7	CASSPLGQGAYEQYF	TGTGCCAGCAGTCCCCTGGGACAGGGGGCTTACGAGCAGTACTTC
TRBV20-1	once	.	TRBJ2-3	CSASQSTLGTDTQYF	TGCAGTGCTAGTCAGAGTACTCTCGGCACAGATACGCAGTATTTT
TRBV10-1	.	.	TRBJ2-3	CASSGGADTQYF	TGCGCCAGCAGTGGTGGGGCAGATACGCAGTATTTT
TRBV7-9	.	TRBD1	TRBJ2-7	CASSFRGQGKDEQYF	TGTGCCAGCAGCTTCAGAGGACAGGGGAAGGACGAGCAGTACTTC
TRBV5-1	.	TRBD1	TRBJ1-1	CASSAGTGMNTEAFF	TGCGCCAGCAGCGCCGGGACAGGTATGAACACTGAAGCTTTCTTT
TRBV5-1	.	TRBD1	TRBJ2-7	CASSLDQGAGYEQYF	TGCGCCAGCAGCTTGGACCAGGGGGCGGGTTACGAGCAGTACTTC
TRBV6-5	.	.	TRBJ2-4	CASSSRRLAKNIQYF	TGTGCCAGCAGTTCCCGGAGGCTAGCCAAAAACATTCAGTACTTC
TRBV6-4	.	TRBD1	TRBJ2-7	CASSLLSGQGYEQYF	TGTGCCAGCAGTCTACTATCGGGACAGGGCTACGAGCAGTACTTC
TRBV30	.	.	TRBJ2-7	CAWMEGGAISYEQYF	TGTGCCTGGATGGAAGGGGGGGCGATCTCCTACGAGCAGTACTTC
TRBV6-4	.	.	TRBJ1-2	CASSDRGGLDGYTF	TGTGCCAGCAGTGATAGAGGAGGGCTTGATGGCTACACCTTC